This T cell receptor beta chain stems from a study of T cell changes during pregnancy in multiple sclerosis. The CDR3 is 15 amino acids. The V and J ends lost 4 bases and 1 base, in that order; junction bases with no gene match: 7. Germline CDR1 is MNHNS and CDR2 is SASEGT. This clone was seen only once. Generated by immunoSEQ multiplex PCR, the TCRdb table keeps only in-frame clones and is missing some. The sample has approximately 28,000 clones, approximately 94% seen once. The sequences come from CD8+ T cells from peripheral blood mononuclear cells, collected before pregnancy. This sequence was found in a female donor with multiple sclerosis, enrolled in a pregnancy study. The rearrangement uses TRBV6-1 and TRBJ2-7, with 7 bases that match TRBD1. CDR3 nucleotides: TGTGCCAGCAGTGGCCTACAGGGGACGTCCTACGAGCAGTACTTC. The encoded protein is CASSGLQGTSYEQYF.